Only a few counts were recorded for the clone carrying this T cell receptor beta chain. Newly diagnosed hyperthyroidism patients aged 18 to 65 years had disease lasting under 2 months. Amplification of TCR beta CDR3 regions used RNA as the template. The TCR CDR3 first-round RT-PCR relied on the HTBI primer set. TCRdb fed the multiplex PCR reads into MiXCR, producing one record per CDR3 protein. The sample has around 350,000 distinct CDR3 sequences, 15% to 17% seen once. The data are from a study of T cells in Graves' hyperthyroidism and ophthalmopathy. The overall study: Peripheral blood specimens were obtained at initial diagnosis, prior to any treatment.

This CDR3 contains 20 residues. Germline loops: CDR1 DFQATT, CDR2 SNEGSKA (reference sequence). Losses at the gene ends were 0 bases for V and 1 base for J; bases not matched to a gene: 16. The sequencing input was blood. The V call is TRBV20-1, the J call TRBJ2-7; TRBD2 matches at 12 bases. The TCR originated in a woman aged 18-29 years with Graves' hyperthyroidism that later progressed to Graves' ophthalmopathy. CDR3 loop: CSARDVGLAGESVPSYEQYF. The CDR3 DNA follows: TGCAGTGCTAGAGATGTGGGACTAGCGGGTGAGAGCGTCCCTTCCTACGAGCAGTACTTC.